What follows are 5 T cell receptor beta chains derived from one specimen sequenced in a study of blood T cells in healthy people across ages. PCR was performed a second time for about 7 to 11 cycles using a sample-barcoded 5' primer and a J-beta primer mix. In TCRdb, the 5' RACE reads were re-called with MiXCR into one record per CDR3 protein. The table lists approximately 850,000 distinct CDR3 sequences, more than 40% of them singletons. Sequenced input: blood. The source is a man between 60 and 70 years old in good health.

V gene TRBV5-1 combines with J gene TRBJ1-2, with 8 bases matching TRBD1. This CDR3 is 16 amino acids long. The V and J ends lost 4 bases and 0 bases, in that order; junction bases with no gene match: 8. Germline loops: CDR1 SGHRS, CDR2 YFSETQ. The CDR3 region is CASSTGQGRANYGYTF. CDR3 DNA: TGCGCCAGCAGCACTGGACAGGGACGAGCTAACTATGGCTACACCTTC. Filled out from reference TRBV5-1 and TRBJ1-2, the complete variable domain reads KAGVTQTPRYLIKTRGQQVTLSCSPISGHRSVSWYQQTPGQGLQFLFEYFSETQRNKGNFPGRFSGRQFSNSRSEMNVSTLELGDSALYLCASSTGQGRANYGYTFGSGTRLTVV.

V and J are TRBV5-1 and TRBJ2-1, with TRBD1 identical over 10 bases. CDR3 size: 15 residues. V dropped 4 bases and J dropped 4; count of bases not matched to a gene: 5. Germline-derived CDR1 and CDR2 are SGHRS and YFSETQ. CDR3 residues: CASSRDRGFYNEQFF. CDR3 coding DNA: TGCGCCAGCAGCCGGGACAGGGGCTTTTACAATGAGCAGTTCTTC.

This clonotype has just a few counts. This chain uses TRBV12-3 or TRBV12-4 with TRBJ2-7; D remains unclear. The CDR3 contains 13 residues. The ends were cut back, 5 bases at V and 1 base at J, with 9 bases in the middle. The CDR3 sequence is CASSALGSYEQYF. Here the CDR3 DNA reads TGTGCCAGCAGTGCCTTAGGGTCCTACGAGCAGTACTTC.

The chain joins TRBV11-3 to TRBJ2-5; perhaps TRBD1 as D (5 bases). CDR1 is SGHNT and CDR2 is YENEEA in the germline V gene. With 1 base removed from V and 11 bases from J, the gap between germline ends came to 8 bases. This CDR3 has 11 residues. The CDR3 DNA reads as TGTGCCAGCAGCTTAGGGACACCGCAGTACTTC. Protein: CASSLGTPQYF. Looking up the rest from reference TRBV11-3 and TRBJ2-5 gives the full variable domain: EAGVVQSPRYKIIEKKQPVAFWCNPISGHNTLYWYLQNLGQGPELLIRYENEEAVDDSQLPKDRFSAERLKGVDSTLKIQPAELGDSAVYLCASSLGTPQYFGPGTRLLVL.

The chain employs TRBV9 and TRBJ1-6; a weak D match, TRBD1 (5 bases). There are 17 residues in the CDR3. Trimming took 4 bases from V and 6 from J, leaving 20 bases between them. From germline, CDR1 is SGDLS and CDR2 YYNGEE. The CDR3, as DNA: TGTGCCAGCAGCATCCCAGAGGGACGGAACTTTAATTCACCCCTCCACTTT. Residues: CASSIPEGRNFNSPLHF. Full variable domain (outside the CDR3, taken from reference TRBV9 and TRBJ1-6): DSGVTQTPKHLITATGQRVTLRCSPRSGDLSVYWYQQSLDQGLQFLIQYYNGEERAKGNILERFSAQQFPDLHSELNLSSLELGDSALYFCASSIPEGRNFNSPLHFGNGTRLTVT.